This T cell receptor (beta chain) originates from a study of cytomegalovirus exposure and HLA in healthy donors. Findings of the study overall: High sensitivity and specificity were reportedly achieved when the classifier diagnosed cytomegalovirus status.

To note about this clone: Its antigen is still unknown.

A multiplex PCR was run with 60 Vbeta primers and 13 Jbeta primers. Repertoires were generated with immunoSEQ multiplex PCR, while TCRdb's copy carries only in-frame clones and drops some. The table for this sample gives around 97,000 clones. V dropped 0 bases and J dropped 7 bases, with 7 bases sitting between them. CDR3 length: 13 residues. Germline-derived CDR1 and CDR2 are SGHAT and FQNNGV. The chain has TRBV11-2 and TRBJ2-1; D gene unclear. The TCR sequence derives from a middle-aged man in good health and CMV-seronegative. The sample taken for sequencing was PBMCs. In DNA form, the CDR3 reads TGTGCCAGCAGCTTAGATCGCGCAAATGAGCAGTTCTTC. Residues: CASSLDRANEQFF.